This T cell receptor (beta chain) is drawn from a study of blood T cell repertoires in COVID-19. On this clone: This sample also contains other DNA sequences that code for the same CDR3.

This table comes from immunoSEQ multiplex PCR, and its TCRdb copy is limited to in-frame clones, with some not included. This table has about half a million clones, roughly nine tenths appearing once. The V segment lost 4 bases and the J segment 0 bases; nucleotides outside the gene matches: 6. The CDR3 length is 16 residues. Germline V lookup: CDR1 LGHDT, CDR2 YNNKEL (reference sequence). The receptor was isolated from a woman aged 55-70 years who had recovered from COVID-19. V usage is TRBV3-1 (or the pseudogene TRBV3-2) and J usage is TRBJ2-3; TRBD2 agrees at 8 bases. Source material: PBMCs or T cells enriched from blood (not recorded which). The CDR3 loop is CASSPLAGSSTDTQYF. CDR3 nucleotide sequence: TGTGCCAGCAGCCCATTAGCGGGGTCTAGCACAGATACGCAGTATTTT.